Listed here is a single T cell receptor (beta chain). Its specificity is unknown. The sample belongs to a study of T cells expressing NK-cell markers. Regarding the study as a whole: About 1.0-7.5% of CD8+ T cells in several donors belonged to dominant NKG2C+ clonotypes.

The V gene's germline CDR1 is SGHRS and CDR2 YFSETQ. The CDR3 contains 16 residues. Template switching by 5'RACE with UMIs generated the TCR beta cDNA. TCRdb processed the 5' RACE reads again and assigns one entry to each CDR3 protein, with no DNA. This sample's table reports over 100,000 distinct CDR3 sequences. The receptor's source is a woman between 18 and 69 years old in good health. The chain has TRBV5-1 and TRBJ2-3; TCRdb names TRBD2, which stays unverified in the absence of DNA. Specimen: blood T cells: a sorted CD56 or NKG2C T cell subset, CD4+ or CD8+ T cells, or bulk PBMC T cells (not recorded which). CDR3 residues: CASSPFGGGGTDTQYF.